This TCR beta chain was identified during a study of cytomegalovirus exposure and HLA in healthy donors. Study-level points and caveats: The majority of TCR sequences were rare, yet some public TCRs appeared in many donors. The TCR clusters that emerged in the first cohort tended, a later analysis found, to co-occur in the approximately 110 validation repertoires.

The CDR3 spans 14 residues. Germline CDR1 MGHRA, CDR2 YSYEKL. Between the trimmed V and J ends, which lost 2 bases and 1 base, there was a span of 8 bases. As concerns this clone: Its antigen is unknown.

Repertoires were generated with immunoSEQ multiplex PCR, while TCRdb's copy carries only in-frame clones and drops some. Of fewer than 250,000 clones listed, around nine tenths are singletons. The V and J genes are TRBV4-1 and TRBJ1-1, with D possibly TRBD1 on 5 matching bases. The sequenced material came from PBMCs. The sequence was collected from a man younger than 35 in good health and CMV-seronegative. The CDR3 nucleotides are TGCGCCAGCAGCCAAACGGGGGGGAACACTGAAGCTTTCTTT. This sequence encodes CASSQTGGNTEAFF.